The 4 T cell receptor beta chains reported below all come from one sample, sequenced in a study of T-cell memory formation after mild COVID-19. Via MiXCR, TCRdb re-called the 5' RACE reads, giving one row per CDR3 protein. The sample has about 290,000 distinct CDR3 sequences; 18% are singletons. The sample consisted of PBMCs or a T cell subset sorted from them (not recorded which). These TCRs come from a young man who had mild COVID-19 (a few samples of this study predate the infection). Cell type and time point are not known.

The V call is TRBV7-9, the J call TRBJ1-2; 8 bases are shared with TRBD1. V shed 4 bases, J shed 8 bases, and the junction held 6 bases outside the gene matches. This CDR3 comprises 13 residues. Looked up from germline, CDR1 is SEHNR and CDR2 is FQNEAQ (reference sequence). The CDR3 bases are TGTGCCAGCAGCTCTGGACAGGGACGCGGCTACACCTTC. Translated: CASSSGQGRGYTF.

The chain links TRBV4-3 to TRBJ1-5, with 11 bases lining up with TRBD1. Germline assignment: CDR1 LGHNA and CDR2 YSLEER. This CDR3 is 18 amino acids long. V was clipped by 3 bases and J by 0 bases; unmatched bases: 7. CDR3 nucleotide sequence: TGCGCCAGCAGCCAGCGACGGGACAGGGGGTATAGCAATCAGCCCCAGCATTTT. Protein sequence: CASSQRRDRGYSNQPQHF.

This clonotype was detected ten times or more. V usage is TRBV4-3 and J usage is TRBJ2-7, with D uncertain. The CDR3 totals 15 residues. CDR1 LGHNA and CDR2 YSLEER come from the germline V gene. The ends were cut back, 1 base at V and 4 bases at J, with 14 bases in the middle. Here the CDR3 DNA reads TGCGCCAGCAGCCAAGGGGCACTACCCCCTTACGAGCAGTACTTC. Its protein is CASSQGALPPYEQYF.

The gene calls are TRBV6-5 and TRBJ1-2; 8 bases align to TRBD1. Germline CDR1 reads MNHEY; CDR2 reads SVGAGI. After removal of 5 bases from V and 7 bases from J, the junction contained 6 bases not matched to a gene. The CDR3 runs 13 residues. CDR3 region: CASSNQGAGGYTF. The DNA of the CDR3 is TGTGCCAGCAGTAACCAGGGGGCGGGTGGCTACACCTTC.